Presented here are 21 T cell receptor beta chains from one specimen sequenced in a study of Tregs in tolerant kidney transplant recipients (dated by TCRdb to the late 2010s). The library relied on the immunoSEQ multiplex PCR assay. TCRdb mirrors the immuneACCESS table, restricted to in-frame sequences. Some clones are absent from its copies; in checked studies, under half trace to an unresolved V gene, and the reason for the others is unknown. For this sample the table gives some 68,000 clones, of which roughly 84% were detected only once. The ten largest account for roughly 4% of the sample. Sequenced: CD4+ T cells from blood. Receptors originate from a human donor in good health.

The V and J genes are TRBV11-3 and TRBJ2-2; 11 bases are a match to TRBD2. The CDR3 loop spans 16 amino acids. The germline V gene encodes CDR1 SGHNT and CDR2 YENEEA. The V segment lost 4 bases and the J segment 6 bases; nucleotides outside the gene matches: 7. As DNA, the CDR3 is TGTGCCAGCAGCTCTGGACTAGCGGGCCCGGCCGGGGAGCTGTTTTTT. Protein product: CASSSGLAGPAGELFF.

V gene TRBV6-5 combines with J gene TRBJ1-4; perhaps TRBD1 as D (5 bases). Trimming removed 6 bases from V and 8 bases from J, with 16 bases in between. Germline lookup yields CDR1 MNHEY and CDR2 SVGAGI. The CDR3 consists of 14 residues. DNA for the CDR3: TGTGCCAGCAGCTGGGACCTCTTGCGGGAAAAACTGTTTTTT. Encoded protein: CASSWDLLREKLFF.

This chain links TRBV7-2 with TRBJ1-2, with D possibly being TRBD1 (5 bases). With 5 bases removed from V and 7 bases from J, the gap between germline ends came to 17 bases. This CDR3 spans 14 amino acids. Germline CDR1 reads SGHTA; CDR2 reads FQGNSA. The DNA for the CDR3 is TGTGCCAGCAGCCGACCTTCAGGGATGAGTGGCTACACCTTC. Residues: CASSRPSGMSGYTF. The variable domain in full, completed from reference TRBV7-2 and TRBJ1-2, reads GAGVSQSPSNKVTEKGKDVELRCDPISGHTALYWYRQSLGQGLEFLIYFQGNSAPDKSGLPSDRFSAERTGGSVSTLTIQRTQQEDSAVYLCASSRPSGMSGYTFGSGTRLTVV.

V is TRBV6-1 and J is TRBJ2-7; D unresolved. V was cut by 3 bases and J by 6 bases, with 9 bases left in between. Germline V gene sequence: CDR1 MNHNS, CDR2 SASEGT. This CDR3 is built from 12 residues. The CDR3 nucleotides read TGTGCCAGCAGTGAGAATGGTCCCGAGCAGTACTTC. Translated, it gives CASSENGPEQYF.

This clone has a single count. This chain joins TRBV7-2 and TRBJ1-2; TRBD1 might be the D (5 bases). The CDR3 totals 17 residues. V dropped 1 base and J dropped 5 bases, with 20 bases sitting between them. CDR1 is SGHTA and CDR2 is FQGNSA in the germline V gene. The CDR3 spells CASSLVLITRGTYGYTF. In nucleotides, the CDR3 is TGTGCCAGCAGCTTAGTGCTTATTACGCGGGGGACGTATGGCTACACCTTC.

Of note for this clone: One end of the junction fails to match germline, which may point to a read error. The chain uses TRBV12-5 and TRBJ2-5; D gene uncertain. CDR3 size: 15 residues. Looked up from germline, CDR1 is LGHNT and CDR2 is FRNRAP. CDR3 DNA: TGTGCTAGCGGTTTGCTAGGAATCCGAAAAGAGACTCAGTACTTC. It encodes CASGLLGIRKETQYF.

The chain carries TRBV7-6 and TRBJ2-3; maybe TRBD2 (5 bases). The germline V gene encodes CDR1 SGHVS and CDR2 FNYEAQ. The CDR3 has 16 residues. V lost 2 bases to trimming and J lost 5 bases, with 17 bases between them. The DNA of the CDR3 is TGTGCCAGCAGCTTAACCGCCCCGGGGATGCAAGATACGCAGTATTTT. It yields the protein CASSLTAPGMQDTQYF.

The chain combines TRBV5-4 with TRBJ1-1, with D hard to call. V was cut by 2 bases and J by 2 bases, with 1 base left in between. Germline V gene sequence: CDR1 SGHNT, CDR2 YYREEE (reference sequence). This CDR3 is 11 amino acids long. The CDR3 reads CASSLNTEAFF. The CDR3 DNA is TGTGCCAGCAGCTTAAACACTGAAGCTTTCTTT.

J is TRBJ1-3 and V is TRBV18, with D uncertain. Germline CDR1 reads KGHSH; CDR2 reads LQKENI. Trimming cost V 1 base and J 8 bases, with 9 bases left between them. The CDR3 is 13 amino acids. The CDR3 spells CASSPLFLDTIYF. The CDR3 DNA is TGTGCCAGCTCACCACTCTTTCTGGACACCATATATTTT. The full variable domain, with the rest looked up from reference TRBV18 and TRBJ1-3, is NAGVMQNPRHLVRRRGQEARLRCSPMKGHSHVYWYRQLPEEGLKFMVYLQKENIIDESGMPKERFSAEFPKEGPSILRIQQVVRGDSAAYFCASSPLFLDTIYFGEGSWLTVV.

The chain links TRBV7-9 to TRBJ2-3; 10 positions match TRBD2. The CDR3 contains 15 residues. Germline assignment: CDR1 SEHNR and CDR2 FQNEAQ (reference sequence). Unmatched junction bases numbered 4, after V lost 5 bases and J lost 2 bases. The CDR3 coding sequence is TGTGCCAGCAGCGCTAGCGGGGGAGCCACAGATACGCAGTATTTT. Its translation is CASSASGGATDTQYF.

V and J are TRBV7-8 and TRBJ2-2; the match to TRBD1 covers 9 bases. Losses at the gene ends were 5 bases for V and 4 bases for J; bases not matched to a gene: 8. Germline V CDR1 and CDR2: SGHVS, FQNEAQ. CDR3 length: 16 residues. CDR3 DNA sequence: TGTGCCAGCAGCACCGGGACAGGGTACCGCACCGGGGAGCTGTTTTTT. Translating it yields CASSTGTGYRTGELFF.

The CDR3 reads CASTLDRDAGNTIYF. The CDR3 DNA is TGTGCCAGCACCCTAGACAGGGATGCTGGAAACACCATATATTTT. This chain joins TRBV6-5 and TRBJ1-3; TRBD1 matches 7 bases. The CDR3 is made up of 15 amino acids. Germline V gene sequence: CDR1 MNHEY, CDR2 SVGAGI. V lost 7 bases, J lost 2 bases, and 8 bases stayed unmatched.

The chain recombines TRBV27 with TRBJ2-3, with D possibly being TRBD1 (6 bases). V lost 7 bases and J 0 bases, leaving 14 bases between the germline ends. CDR1 and CDR2 from the germline V gene are MNHEY and SMNVEV (reference sequence). The CDR3 extends over 15 amino acids. The DNA of the CDR3 is TGTGCCAGCACCCATCGTGGACAGAGCACAGATACGCAGTATTTT. This codes for CASTHRGQSTDTQYF.

The gene calls are TRBV7-2 and TRBJ2-2; D ambiguous. The CDR3 runs 12 residues. The ends were cut back, 5 bases at V and 4 bases at J, with 5 bases in the middle. Germline assignment: CDR1 SGHTA and CDR2 FQGNSA. This CDR3 is CASSHFTGELFF. The CDR3 coding sequence is TGTGCCAGCAGCCACTTCACCGGGGAGCTGTTTTTT.

In its sample, this clone was seen once. This chain links TRBV5-6 with TRBJ2-1; D gene uncertain. From germline, CDR1 is SGHDT and CDR2 YYEEEE. The CDR3 runs 14 residues. V was shortened by 2 bases and J by 6 bases, with 12 bases between the two germline ends. CDR3: CASSLSRSLNEQFF. CDR3 sequence (DNA): TGTGCCAGCAGCTTAAGTCGAAGCCTCAATGAGCAGTTCTTC. Drawing the rest from reference TRBV5-6 and TRBJ2-1, the complete variable domain is DAGVTQSPTHLIKTRGQQVTLRCSPKSGHDTVSWYQQALGQGPQFIFQYYEEEERQRGNFPDRFSGHQFPNYSSELNVNALLLGDSALYLCASSLSRSLNEQFFGPGTRLTVL.

This chain links TRBV7-3 with TRBJ2-7; 9 nucleotides align to TRBD2. The CDR3 consists of 16 residues. Trimming at V came to 0 bases and at J to 0 bases, leaving 3 bases not matched to a gene. Germline V gives CDR1 SGHTA, CDR2 FQGTGA. In DNA, the CDR3 is TGTGCCAGCAGCTTAACGGGCGGGAGGGCCTCCTACGAGCAGTACTTC. Translating it yields CASSLTGGRASYEQYF.

The chain uses TRBV21-1 and TRBJ2-7. TRBV21-1 is shown as a pseudogene. The CDR3 covers 14 residues. This CDR3 is CASSKDPGIREQYF. The CDR3 DNA reads TGTGCCAGCAGCAAAGACCCCGGCATACGGGAGCAGTACTTC.

V usage is TRBV4-3 and J usage is TRBJ1-2, with TRBD1 identical over 7 bases. V dropped 0 bases and J dropped 4; count of bases not matched to a gene: 5. CDR1 is LGHNA and CDR2 is YSLEER in the germline V gene. This CDR3 comprises 15 residues. The CDR3 spells CASSQDRQGGYGYTF. DNA for the CDR3: TGCGCCAGCAGCCAAGATCGACAGGGCGGCTATGGCTACACCTTC.

The chain recombines TRBV12-5 with TRBJ1-2; 8 bases align to TRBD1. Germline V gene data show CDR1 as LGHNT and CDR2 as FRNRAP. J gave up 4 bases and V 5 bases, and 3 bases lay outside the gene matches. The CDR3 covers 13 residues. The chain's CDR3 is CASGLGTGYGYTF. CDR3 coding DNA: TGTGCTAGTGGTCTCGGGACAGGCTATGGCTACACCTTC.

This clone occurred once. The rearrangement uses TRBV27 and TRBJ1-1; TRBD1 is a possible D gene (5 bases). CDR3 size: 14 residues. V was pared by 1 base and J by 5 bases, with 11 bases between. Germline V gene sequence: CDR1 MNHEY, CDR2 SMNVEV (reference sequence). The CDR3 nucleotides read TGTGCCAGCAGTTTATGGGGAAAGGGGACTGAAGCTTTCTTT. It yields the protein CASSLWGKGTEAFF.

The J gene is TRBJ1-2, the V gene TRBV7-2; 12 bases line up with TRBD1. Germline values: CDR1 SGHTA, CDR2 FQGNSA. J lost 6 bases, V lost 1 base, and 3 bases had no gene match. This CDR3 spans 15 amino acids. The CDR3 nucleotides are TGTGCCAGCAGCTTAGGGGGACAGGGGGCGAATGGCTACACCTTC. It codes for CASSLGGQGANGYTF.